These 5 T cell receptor beta chains came from one sample sequenced in a study of T cell changes during pregnancy in multiple sclerosis (dated by TCRdb to the late 2010s). Libraries were constructed by the immunoSEQ multiplex PCR assay. TCRdb obtained this table from immuneACCESS and retained in-frame rearrangements with V and J assigned. These tables miss some clones; where compared with another copy, unresolved V genes account for less than half of the shortfall, and the remainder is unexplained. In this sample the table shows about 38,000 clones, about 91% of which occur a single time. The biggest ten clones account for 9% to 13% of the sample. The sample in question was CD8+ T cells from peripheral blood mononuclear cells, obtained after pregnancy. Source of these receptors: a female donor with multiple sclerosis, enrolled in a pregnancy study.

The CDR3 sequence: CASSLDRGVSYNEQFF. The DNA of the CDR3 is TGTGCCAGCAGCTTAGACCGGGGAGTCTCCTACAATGAGCAGTTCTTC. The chain combines TRBV7-6 with TRBJ2-1; D perhaps matches TRBD2 (5 bases). CDR1 and CDR2 (germline): SGHVS, FNYEAQ. Trimming left V 1 base short and J 0 bases short, with 10 bases between. The CDR3 loop spans 16 amino acids.

DNA for the CDR3: TGTGCCAGCAGCGGCAGACAGGGTCCGGCCTCCTACGAGCAGTACTTC. Its translation is CASSGRQGPASYEQYF. This chain links TRBV7-9 with TRBJ2-7; the match to TRBD1 covers 7 bases. Trimming cost V 5 bases and J 0 bases; bases outside gene matches: 10. Germline CDR1 reads SEHNR; CDR2 reads FQNEAQ (reference sequence). This CDR3 has 16 residues.

V gene TRBV30 combines with J gene TRBJ1-4; D might be TRBD1 (5 bases). Trimming stripped 4 bases from V and 8 bases from J, with 20 bases between. Looked up from germline, CDR1 is GTSNPN and CDR2 is SVGIG (reference sequence). The length of the CDR3 is 15 residues. Here the CDR3 DNA reads TGTGCCTGGAAGCCTCTTCGGGGGAATTCGGAAAAACTGTTTTTT. Protein: CAWKPLRGNSEKLFF.

By share, this clone ranks as medium-sized. This rearrangement joins TRBV7-9 to TRBJ1-1; possibly TRBD1 for D (5 bases). Trimming shortened V by 4 bases and J by 3 bases, and 6 bases separated the two germline ends. The CDR3 totals 12 residues. The germline CDR1 and CDR2 sequences are SEHNR and FQNEAQ (reference sequence). The CDR3 DNA follows: TGTGCCAGCAGCTCAGGGTACACTGAAGCTTTCTTT. Amino acids: CASSSGYTEAFF.

This rearrangement joins TRBV5-1 to TRBJ1-1; D is perhaps TRBD1 (5 bases). The CDR3 is 16 amino acids. Germline V gene sequence: CDR1 SGHRS, CDR2 YFSETQ. V lost 4 bases, J lost 2 bases, and 18 bases lay in between. The CDR3, as DNA: TGCGCCAGCAGCCCGAGGACAAGAGCTCACAACACTGAAGCTTTCTTT. Its translation is CASSPRTRAHNTEAFF.